The source of this T cell receptor (beta chain) is a study of blood T cells in healthy people across ages. Next came a second PCR, run for about 6 to 11 cycles, which used a sample-barcoded 5' primer along with a J-beta primer mix. Each CDR3 protein is one row after TCRdb ran MiXCR on the 5' RACE reads. The sample comprises roughly 1,800,000 distinct CDR3 sequences, about 49% of which are singletons, and 2.1% rests with the top ten. This CDR3 comprises 14 residues. Germline values: CDR1 ENHRY, CDR2 SYGVKD. The V end was cut by 3 bases, the J end by 1 base, with 9 bases between. This sequence was found in a woman between 40 and 55 years old in good health. The sample was blood. The J gene is TRBJ1-1, the V gene TRBV10-3; D perhaps matches TRBD1 (5 bases). Here the CDR3 DNA reads TGTGCCATCAGTGACCGTACAGGGAACACTGAAGCTTTCTTT. This codes for CAISDRTGNTEAFF.